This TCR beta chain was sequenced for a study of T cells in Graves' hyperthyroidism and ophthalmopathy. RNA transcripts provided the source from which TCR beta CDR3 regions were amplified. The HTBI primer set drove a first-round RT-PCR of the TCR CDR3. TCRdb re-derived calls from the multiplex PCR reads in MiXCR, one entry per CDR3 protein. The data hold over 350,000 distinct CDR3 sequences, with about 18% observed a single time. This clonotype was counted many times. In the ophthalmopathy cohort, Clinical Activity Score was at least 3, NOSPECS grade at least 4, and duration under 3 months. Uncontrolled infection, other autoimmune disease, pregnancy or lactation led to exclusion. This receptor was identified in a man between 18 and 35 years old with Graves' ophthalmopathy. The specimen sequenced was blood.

The CDR3 loop reads CASSEIGGGYEQYF. Here the CDR3 DNA reads TGTGCCAGCAGTGAGATTGGTGGGGGTTACGAGCAGTACTTC. This chain uses TRBV6-1 with TRBJ2-7; D may correspond to TRBD1 or TRBD2 (5 bases each). CDR1 MNHNS and CDR2 SASEGT come from the germline V gene. Trimming shortened V by 3 bases and J by 4 bases, and 13 bases separated the two germline ends. This CDR3 region has 14 residues.